The source of this TCR beta chain is a study of T cell repertoires in cytomegalovirus infection. Study information: Matching HLA type, along with CMV infection, was indicated by public TCR beta signatures. Regarding the study as a whole: Of the TCR beta families, the public ones yielded a cumulative frequency that identified carriers of CMV plus the relevant HLA. Clonotype analysis showed dominance of the ex vivo response by HLA-C-restricted CMV-specific TCR beta clonotypes.

Trimming cost V 0 bases and J 8 bases, with 10 bases left between them. Germline V gene sequence: CDR1 MNHEY, CDR2 SVGAGI. There are 14 residues in the CDR3. A remark on this clonotype: What it binds is not known.

TCRdb reprocessed the reads with MiXCR, giving one entry per CDR3 protein. Here the sample spans around 130,000 distinct CDR3 sequences, roughly 9% being singletons. V usage is TRBV6-5 and J usage is TRBJ1-4, with D unresolved. The clonotype was recovered from a human donor in good health (CMV status not recorded). Some clones in this sample may be carry-over from other donors' samples. The material sequenced was PBMCs. The CDR3 reads CASSYSIGLEKLFF. Here the CDR3 DNA reads TGTGCCAGCAGTTACTCGATTGGGCTGGAAAAACTGTTTTTT.